The rows below give T cell receptor beta chains drawn from one sample of a study of T cells in Graves' hyperthyroidism and ophthalmopathy. MiXCR, applied by TCRdb to the multiplex PCR reads, yields one record per CDR3 protein. The table records about 320,000 distinct CDR3 sequences, roughly 15% of them present only once. The specimen was blood. Every receptor here comes from a man aged 25-45 years with Graves' hyperthyroidism. Each CDR3 is given with its conserved first and last residue. Only some rows state a clone size, as once, few, many or a class for expanded clones.

clone size: NA; V gene: TRBV6-1; J gene: TRBJ2-1; CDR3 protein: CASSFILAGLGDEQFF
clone size: many; V gene: TRBV12-3/TRBV12-4; J gene: TRBJ1-1; CDR3 protein: CASWLPDKGTEAFF
clone size: many; V gene: TRBV2; J gene: TRBJ2-2; CDR3 protein: CASRGQATTGELFF
clone size: few; V gene: TRBV5-1; J gene: TRBJ1-2; CDR3 protein: CASSLGTGENYGYTF
clone size: few; V gene: TRBV2; J gene: TRBJ1-3; CDR3 protein: CASSPNTGNTIYF
clone size: NA; V gene: TRBV29-1; J gene: TRBJ2-2; CDR3 protein: CSVIEGGTGELFF
clone size: many; V gene: TRBV29-1; J gene: TRBJ2-1; CDR3 protein: CSVEHGTISYNEQFF
clone size: many; V gene: TRBV12-3/TRBV12-4; J gene: TRBJ2-3; CDR3 protein: CASSFPGDTQYF
clone size: NA; V gene: TRBV12-3/TRBV12-4; J gene: TRBJ2-1; CDR3 protein: CASSLGFGVEQFF
clone size: many; V gene: TRBV3-1; J gene: TRBJ1-5; CDR3 protein: CASSRGSNQPQHF
clone size: few; V gene: TRBV30; J gene: TRBJ1-5; CDR3 protein: CAWSVQGYSNQPQHF
clone size: NA; V gene: TRBV5-4; J gene: TRBJ2-3; CDR3 protein: CASSLASRISTDTQYF
clone size: NA; V gene: TRBV29-1; J gene: TRBJ2-1; CDR3 protein: CSVGGDRVRHEQFF
clone size: NA; V gene: TRBV30; J gene: TRBJ1-3; CDR3 protein: CAWSAGTGNTIYF
clone size: few; V gene: TRBV13; J gene: TRBJ2-3; CDR3 protein: CASSSGRLPTDTQYF